The T cell receptor (beta chain) under discussion was sequenced for a study of shared T cell receptors in the human thymus. Using immunoSEQ multiplex PCR, the repertoire was profiled, and TCRdb retains in-frame clones only, with some absent. The sample comprises just under 550,000 clones, approximately 78% of which are singletons, and less than 0.015% rests with the top ten. CDR1 SGHDT and CDR2 YYEEEE come from the germline V gene. The CDR3 is 17 amino acids. The ends lost 4 bases at V and 0 bases at J; junction bases unmatched: 11. These data are also associated with another study on human thymus T cells.

The sequencing input was thymocytes. This TCR came from a boy in the first two years of life with a congenital heart defect. The chain carries TRBV5-6 and TRBJ2-5; 8 nucleotides match TRBD2. The CDR3 sequence: CASSPLDSGIDQETQYF. The CDR3 region has the DNA TGTGCCAGCAGCCCCCTGGATAGCGGGATTGACCAAGAGACCCAGTACTTC. The variable domain in full, completed from reference TRBV5-6 and TRBJ2-5, reads DAGVTQSPTHLIKTRGQQVTLRCSPKSGHDTVSWYQQALGQGPQFIFQYYEEEERQRGNFPDRFSGHQFPNYSSELNVNALLLGDSALYLCASSPLDSGIDQETQYFGPGTRLLVL.